This T cell receptor beta chain derives from a study of blood T cell repertoires in COVID-19. Germline V lookup: CDR1 SGHVS, CDR2 FNYEAQ. Between the trimmed V and J ends, which lost 3 bases and 10 bases, there was a span of 12 bases. The CDR3 extends over 13 amino acids. Sequencing used immunoSEQ multiplex PCR; TCRdb keeps in-frame clones, though not all of them. The sample has around 300,000 clones, more than 75% seen once. Source material: PBMCs or T cells enriched from blood (not recorded which). The clonotype comes from a woman aged 18 to 35 who had recovered from COVID-19. The chain couples TRBV7-6 to TRBJ1-4; D ambiguous. The chain's CDR3 is CASSFYGEVKLFF. In nucleotides, the CDR3 is TGTGCCAGCAGCTTTTACGGGGAGGTAAAACTGTTTTTT.